This T cell receptor beta chain emerged from a study of radiation and T cells in renal cell carcinoma. Study background: Nephrectomy followed 15 Gy stereotactic body radiation by 4 weeks. Overall study results and limits: Baseline intratumoral clonotype presence is unknown without pretreatment biopsies. Top tumor clonotypes rose in blood 2 weeks post-radiation, then contracted.

The repertoire was sequenced with immunoSEQ multiplex PCR; TCRdb's copy has only in-frame clones and lacks some. The repertoire holds 100,000 to 150,000 clones, with roughly 77% as singletons. Comments on this clone: What it recognizes is unknown.

The germline gives CDR1 LGHNA, CDR2 YNFKEQ. The ends lost 2 bases at V and 6 bases at J; junction bases unmatched: 4. The CDR3 is 15 amino acids. Noted time point: blood 2 weeks post-SBRT. Treatment defined: 15 Gy SBRT to primary tumor, nephrectomy 4 weeks later. The tumor was a clear cell renal cell carcinoma. The V and J genes are TRBV4-2 and TRBJ2-1; TRBD2 aligns across 10 bases. The receptor was isolated from a woman aged 55-69 years with renal cell carcinoma. The material was blood, obtained from a patient whose treatment included radiotherapy and nephrectomy. CDR3 region: CASSQLAGEVNEQFF. In nucleotides, the CDR3 is TGTGCCAGCAGCCAACTAGCGGGAGAAGTCAATGAGCAGTTCTTC.